This TCR beta chain was sequenced in a study of shared clonotypes between healthy human individuals. The study's findings and limits: Approximately 5% of naive CD4 clonotypes were shared across several donors. Exclusively blood specimens were collected; tissue repertoires likely differ.

Replicate PCRs run on sorted subsets employed 150 to 250 ng DNA, approximately 30,000 T cell genomes. Libraries were prepared by immunoSEQ multiplex PCR; TCRdb keeps only in-frame clonotypes and omits some of them. The profile covers roughly 2,500,000 clones, with 93% appearing a single time and about 0.39% taken by the ten largest. Worth noting for this clone: Its antigen remains unknown.

The receptor was isolated from a man between 18 and 35 years old in good health. Some clones in this sample may be carry-over from other donors' samples. Specimen: naive CD4+ T cells from PBMCs. Noted subset: CD45RA+ positively selected.

The DNA of the CDR3 is TGTGCCAGCAGGGCGGGGAACTATGGCTACACCTTC. Its protein product is CASRAGNYGYTF. The chain recombines TRBV2 with TRBJ1-2; D not resolved. From germline, CDR1 is SNHLY and CDR2 FYNNEI. V gave up 6 bases and J gave up 2 bases, with 7 bases separating them. This CDR3 is 12 amino acids long.